This T cell receptor beta chain comes out of a study of T cell responses to AZD1222 COVID-19 vaccine. About this clone: The target antigen is unknown.

Study findings and constraints: Repertoires were collected only later (after the peak T cell response had occurred).

The data were produced by immunoSEQ multiplex PCR, yet TCRdb's version contains in-frame clones alone and is incomplete. Seen here are some 96,000 clones, roughly 80% observed once, and the top ten hold 14%. This clonotype originated in an adult who received the AZD1222 COVID-19 vaccine. The sample consisted of peripheral blood, taken 28 days after the second AZD1222 dose.

CDR3 sequence: CATTRGGSENTEAFF. The CDR3 DNA is TGTGCCACAACCAGGGGGGGGTCGGAGAACACTGAAGCTTTCTTT. V is TRBV6-5 and J is TRBJ1-1, with TRBD1 matching 7 bases. The CDR3 runs 15 residues. Per germline, CDR1 MNHEY and CDR2 SVGAGI. V lost 10 bases, J lost 1 base, and 12 bases stayed unmatched.